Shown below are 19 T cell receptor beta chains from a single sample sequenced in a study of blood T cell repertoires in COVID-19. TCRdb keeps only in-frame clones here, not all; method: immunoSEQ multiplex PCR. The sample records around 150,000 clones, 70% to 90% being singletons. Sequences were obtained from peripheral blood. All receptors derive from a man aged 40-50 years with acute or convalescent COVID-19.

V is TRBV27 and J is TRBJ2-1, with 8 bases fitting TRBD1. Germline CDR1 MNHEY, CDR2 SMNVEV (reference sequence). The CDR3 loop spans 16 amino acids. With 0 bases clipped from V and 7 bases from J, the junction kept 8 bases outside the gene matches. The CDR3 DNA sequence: TGTGCCAGCAGTTTATCCCGACAGGGGAAAAGGAATGAGCAGTTCTTC. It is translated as CASSLSRQGKRNEQFF.

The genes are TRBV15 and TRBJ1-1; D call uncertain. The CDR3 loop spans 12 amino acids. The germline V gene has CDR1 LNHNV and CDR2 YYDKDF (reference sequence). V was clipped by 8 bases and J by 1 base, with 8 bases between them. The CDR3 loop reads CATGGRNTEAFF. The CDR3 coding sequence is TGTGCCACCGGCGGGAGGAACACTGAAGCTTTCTTT.

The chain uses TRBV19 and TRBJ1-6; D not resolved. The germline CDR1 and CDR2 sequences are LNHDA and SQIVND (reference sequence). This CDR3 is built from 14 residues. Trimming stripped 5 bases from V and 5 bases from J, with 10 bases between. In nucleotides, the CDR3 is TGTGCCAGTAGTTCGTGGGCAGATAATTCACCCCTCCACTTT. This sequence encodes CASSSWADNSPLHF. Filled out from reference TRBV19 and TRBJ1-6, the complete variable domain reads DGGITQSPKYLFRKEGQNVTLSCEQNLNHDAMYWYRQDPGQGLRLIYYSQIVNDFQKGDIAEGYSVSREKKESFPLTVTSAQKNPTAFYLCASSSWADNSPLHFGNGTRLTVT.

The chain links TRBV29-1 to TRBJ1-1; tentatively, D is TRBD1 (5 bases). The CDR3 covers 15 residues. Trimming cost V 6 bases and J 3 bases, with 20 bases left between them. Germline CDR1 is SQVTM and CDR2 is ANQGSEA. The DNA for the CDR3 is TGCAGCGTAAACCAATCGGGGGAAAGGTACACTGAAGCTTTCTTT. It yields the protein CSVNQSGERYTEAFF.

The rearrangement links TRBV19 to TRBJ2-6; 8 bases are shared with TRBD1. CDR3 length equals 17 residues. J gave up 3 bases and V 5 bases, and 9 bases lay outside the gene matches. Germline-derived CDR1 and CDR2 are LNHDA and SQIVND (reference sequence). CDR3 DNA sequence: TGTGCCAGTAGTCTCAGGACAGGGATCTATGGGGCCAACGTCCTGACTTTC. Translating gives CASSLRTGIYGANVLTF.

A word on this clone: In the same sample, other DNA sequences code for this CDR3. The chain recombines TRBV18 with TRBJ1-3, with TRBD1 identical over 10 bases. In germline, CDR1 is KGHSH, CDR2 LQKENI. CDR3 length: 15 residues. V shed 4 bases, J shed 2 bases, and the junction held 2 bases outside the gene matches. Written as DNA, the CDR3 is TGTGCCAGCTCACTGGACAGGGGGGCTGGAAACACCATATATTTT. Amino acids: CASSLDRGAGNTIYF.

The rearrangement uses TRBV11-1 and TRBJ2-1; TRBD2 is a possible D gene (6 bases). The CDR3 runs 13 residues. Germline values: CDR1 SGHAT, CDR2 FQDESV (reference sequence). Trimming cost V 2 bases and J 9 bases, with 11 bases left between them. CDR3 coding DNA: TGTGCCAGCAGCTTAACTCAGGGAGGTGAGCAGTTCTTC. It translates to CASSLTQGGEQFF.

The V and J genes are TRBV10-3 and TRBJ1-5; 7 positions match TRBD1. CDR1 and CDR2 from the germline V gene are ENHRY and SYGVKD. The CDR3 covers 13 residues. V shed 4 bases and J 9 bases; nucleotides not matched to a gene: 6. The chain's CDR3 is CAISGQGTTPQHF. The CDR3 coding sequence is TGTGCCATCAGTGGACAGGGCACAACGCCCCAGCATTTT.

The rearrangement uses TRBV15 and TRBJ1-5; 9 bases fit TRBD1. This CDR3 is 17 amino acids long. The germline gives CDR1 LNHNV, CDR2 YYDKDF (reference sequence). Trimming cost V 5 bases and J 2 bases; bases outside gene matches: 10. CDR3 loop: CATSPTGDRVGNQPQHF. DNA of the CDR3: TGTGCCACCAGCCCTACGGGGGACAGGGTGGGCAATCAGCCCCAGCATTTT.

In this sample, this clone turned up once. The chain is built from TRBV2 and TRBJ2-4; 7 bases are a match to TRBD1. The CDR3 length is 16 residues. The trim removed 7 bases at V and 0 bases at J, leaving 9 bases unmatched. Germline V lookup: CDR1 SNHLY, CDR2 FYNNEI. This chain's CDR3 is CASTPGQDQAKNIQYF. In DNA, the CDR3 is TGTGCCAGCACGCCCGGACAGGATCAAGCCAAAAACATTCAGTACTTC.

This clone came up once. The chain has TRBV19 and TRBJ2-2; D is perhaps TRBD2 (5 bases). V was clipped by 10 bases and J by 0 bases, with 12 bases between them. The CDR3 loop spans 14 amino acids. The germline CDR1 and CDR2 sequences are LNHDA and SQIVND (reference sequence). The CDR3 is CATQFSANTGELFF. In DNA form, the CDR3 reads TGTGCCACACAGTTTAGCGCGAACACCGGGGAGCTGTTTTTT.

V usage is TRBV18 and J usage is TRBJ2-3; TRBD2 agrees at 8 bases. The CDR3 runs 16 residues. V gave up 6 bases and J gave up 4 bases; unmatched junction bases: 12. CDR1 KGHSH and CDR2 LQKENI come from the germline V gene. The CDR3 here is CASSPRRAGGPDTQYF. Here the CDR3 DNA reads TGTGCCAGCTCCCCCAGGCGCGCGGGAGGCCCAGATACGCAGTATTTT.

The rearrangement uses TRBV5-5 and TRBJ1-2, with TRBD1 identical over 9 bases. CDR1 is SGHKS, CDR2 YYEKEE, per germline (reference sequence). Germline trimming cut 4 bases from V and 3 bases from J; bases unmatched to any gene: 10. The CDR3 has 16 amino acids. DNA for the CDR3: TGTGCCAGCAGCATTACGACAGGGGGAGGGTACTATGGCTACACCTTC. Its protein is CASSITTGGGYYGYTF.

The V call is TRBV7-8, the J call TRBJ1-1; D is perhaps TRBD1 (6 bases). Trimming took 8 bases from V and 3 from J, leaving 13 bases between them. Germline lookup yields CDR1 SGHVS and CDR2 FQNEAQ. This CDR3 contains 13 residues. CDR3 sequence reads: CASAIQGYTEAFF. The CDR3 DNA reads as TGTGCCAGCGCAATCCAGGGGTACACTGAAGCTTTCTTT. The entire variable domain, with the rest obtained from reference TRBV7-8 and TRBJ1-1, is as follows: GAGVSQSPRYKVAKRGQDVALRCDPISGHVSLFWYQQALGQGPEFLTYFQNEAQLDKSGLPSDRFFAERPEGSVSTLKIQRTQQEDSAVYLCASAIQGYTEAFFGQGTRLTVV.

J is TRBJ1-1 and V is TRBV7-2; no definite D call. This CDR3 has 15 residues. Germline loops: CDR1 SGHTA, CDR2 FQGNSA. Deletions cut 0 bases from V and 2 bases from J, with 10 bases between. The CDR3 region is CASSLARRANTEAFF. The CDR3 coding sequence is TGTGCCAGCAGCTTAGCGAGGCGGGCAAACACTGAAGCTTTCTTT.

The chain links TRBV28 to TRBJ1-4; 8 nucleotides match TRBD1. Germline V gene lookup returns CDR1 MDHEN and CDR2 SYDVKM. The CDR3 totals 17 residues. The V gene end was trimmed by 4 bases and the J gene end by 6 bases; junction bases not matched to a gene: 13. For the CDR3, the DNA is TGTGCCAGCAGTTCACCGCAGGGGGCGCCAAGAGATGAAAAACTGTTTTTT. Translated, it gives CASSSPQGAPRDEKLFF.

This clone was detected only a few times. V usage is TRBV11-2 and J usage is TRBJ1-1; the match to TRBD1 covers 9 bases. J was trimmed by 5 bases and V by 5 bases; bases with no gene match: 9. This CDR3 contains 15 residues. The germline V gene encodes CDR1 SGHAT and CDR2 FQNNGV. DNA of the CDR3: TGTGCCAGCAGCACCCGACAGGGGGTTGTAACTGAAGCTTTCTTT. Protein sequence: CASSTRQGVVTEAFF.

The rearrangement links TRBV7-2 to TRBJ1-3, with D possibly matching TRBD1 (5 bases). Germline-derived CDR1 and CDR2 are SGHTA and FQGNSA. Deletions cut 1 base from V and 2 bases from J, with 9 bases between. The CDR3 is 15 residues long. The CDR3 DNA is TGTGCCAGCAGCTTAGGGGGCGAGGCTGGAAACACCATATATTTT. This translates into CASSLGGEAGNTIYF.

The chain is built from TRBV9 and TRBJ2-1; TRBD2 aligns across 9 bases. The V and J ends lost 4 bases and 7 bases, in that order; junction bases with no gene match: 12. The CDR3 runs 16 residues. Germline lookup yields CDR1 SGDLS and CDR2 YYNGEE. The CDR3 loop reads CASSLTPLAGANEQFF. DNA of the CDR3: TGTGCCAGCAGCTTGACGCCCTTAGCGGGGGCGAATGAGCAGTTCTTC.